This TCR beta chain was retrieved from a study of blood T cell repertoires in COVID-19. Sequenced by immunoSEQ multiplex PCR; TCRdb stores in-frame clones only, minus some. The sample contains some 290,000 clones, 86% of which appear only once. Germline V gene data show CDR1 as GTSNPN and CDR2 as SVGIG (reference sequence). Trimming took off 3 bases at V and 0 bases at J, with 12 bases between the two ends. This CDR3 is built from 15 residues. This chain uses TRBV30 with TRBJ2-1; D is unresolved. The sample comprised peripheral blood. The TCR originated in a man between 18 and 35 years old with active or convalescent COVID-19. The CDR3 sequence: CAWSTLPSSYNEQFF. The CDR3 DNA sequence: TGTGCCTGGAGCACCCTTCCCAGCTCCTACAATGAGCAGTTCTTC.